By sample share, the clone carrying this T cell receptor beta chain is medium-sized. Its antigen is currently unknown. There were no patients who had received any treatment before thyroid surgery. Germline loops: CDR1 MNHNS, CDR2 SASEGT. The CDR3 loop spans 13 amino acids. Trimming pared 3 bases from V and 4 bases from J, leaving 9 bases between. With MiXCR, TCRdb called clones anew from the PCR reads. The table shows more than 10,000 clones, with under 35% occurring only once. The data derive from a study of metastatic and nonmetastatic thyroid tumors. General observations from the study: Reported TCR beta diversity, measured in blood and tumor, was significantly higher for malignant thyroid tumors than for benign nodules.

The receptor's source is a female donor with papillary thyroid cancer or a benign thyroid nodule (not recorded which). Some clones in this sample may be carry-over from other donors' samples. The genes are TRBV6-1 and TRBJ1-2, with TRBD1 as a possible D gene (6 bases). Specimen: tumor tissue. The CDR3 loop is CASSEQQGYGYTF. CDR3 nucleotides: TGTGCCAGCAGTGAGCAACAGGGCTATGGCTACACCTTC.